These 12 T cell receptor beta chains originate from one sample sequenced in a study of blood T cell repertoires in COVID-19. The method was immunoSEQ multiplex PCR; TCRdb's version includes in-frame clones alone and lacks a portion of them. The sample lists 150,000 to 200,000 clones; about 85% were seen once. The sequenced sample consisted of peripheral blood. These receptors came from an elderly woman in a cohort sampled during active or convalescent COVID-19.

The rearrangement joins TRBV7-9 to TRBJ1-1; D unclear. The V and J ends lost 7 bases and 4 bases respectively, with 13 bases between them. This CDR3 region has 13 residues. From germline, CDR1 is SEHNR and CDR2 FQNEAQ (reference sequence). In DNA form, the CDR3 reads TGTGCCAGCAAGTTACATGCGGGCACTGAAGCTTTCTTT. Translation: CASKLHAGTEAFF.

This clone was observed once. The chain carries TRBV2 and TRBJ2-5; 16 bases agree with TRBD2. The germline V gene encodes CDR1 SNHLY and CDR2 FYNNEI. The CDR3 covers 17 residues. V was pared by 7 bases and J by 4 bases, with 9 bases of the junction left unmatched. Here the CDR3 reads CASKLGLAGGPSETQYF. CDR3 nucleotide sequence: TGTGCCAGCAAGCTGGGACTAGCGGGGGGGCCGTCAGAGACCCAGTACTTC.

The chain employs TRBV18 and TRBJ1-5, with 7 bases identical to TRBD1. The CDR3 has 16 amino acids. Germline V CDR1 and CDR2: KGHSH, LQKENI. V was clipped by 3 bases and J by 3 bases; unmatched bases: 8. The CDR3 region has the DNA TGTGCCAGCTCACCTTCGGGACAGACTTCCAATCAGCCCCAGCATTTT. Residues: CASSPSGQTSNQPQHF.

This chain uses TRBV19 with TRBJ2-2; D might be TRBD1 (5 bases). V lost 6 bases and J lost 6, with 17 bases in between. Germline-derived CDR1 and CDR2 are LNHDA and SQIVND (reference sequence). This CDR3 has 15 residues. The CDR3 region has the DNA TGTGCCAGTAGAGATGGACAAGTAACAGCCGGGGAGCTGTTTTTT. Amino acid sequence: CASRDGQVTAGELFF.

This clone was observed a handful of times. The V and J genes are TRBV5-5 and TRBJ1-1; 8 positions agree with TRBD1. The length of the CDR3 is 15 residues. Germline lookup yields CDR1 SGHKS and CDR2 YYEKEE (reference sequence). With V trimmed by 2 bases and J by 2 bases, 5 bases remained unmatched. The CDR3 DNA reads TGTGCCAGCAGCTTCGGACAGGGAGGTAACACTGAAGCTTTCTTT. Amino acid sequence: CASSFGQGGNTEAFF.

This sequence joins TRBV9 and TRBJ2-7; D unclear. The ends were cut back, 8 bases at V and 4 bases at J, with 25 bases in the middle. The CDR3 runs to 16 residues. CDR1 is SGDLS, CDR2 YYNGEE, per germline. The chain's CDR3 is CARTRRIPREFYEQYV. For the CDR3, the DNA is TGTGCCAGGACACGACGGATTCCCCGAGAGTTTTACGAGCAGTACGTC.

The V gene is TRBV7-8, the J gene TRBJ1-3; the D is unclear. The CDR3 contains 16 residues. The germline V and J ends were trimmed by 0 bases and 2 bases, with 11 bases remaining between them. Looked up from germline, CDR1 is SGHVS and CDR2 is FQNEAQ. The CDR3, as DNA: TGTGCCAGCAGCTTAGCGCTCCCGACTGCTGGAAACACCATATATTTT. It encodes CASSLALPTAGNTIYF.

The chain links TRBV19 to TRBJ2-2; tentative D call: TRBD1 (6 bases). Looked up from germline, CDR1 is LNHDA and CDR2 is SQIVND (reference sequence). The CDR3 has 14 amino acids. Deletions cut 7 bases from V and 5 bases from J, with 14 bases between. CDR3 sequence (DNA): TGTGCCAGTACGGCAGGGGAGTTGACCGGGGAGCTGTTTTTT. This sequence encodes CASTAGELTGELFF.

The J gene is TRBJ2-1, the V gene TRBV19; no reliable D call. The germline V and J ends were trimmed by 4 bases and 7 bases, with 11 bases remaining between them. The CDR3 contains 13 residues. CDR1 is LNHDA, CDR2 SQIVND, per germline (reference sequence). Here the CDR3 DNA reads TGTGCCAGTAGTAGTCATCGAGGAAATGAGCAGTTCTTC. Protein product: CASSSHRGNEQFF.

The V and J genes are TRBV11-2 and TRBJ2-7; a possible D gene is TRBD2 (7 bases). CDR1 SGHAT and CDR2 FQNNGV come from the germline V gene. This CDR3 comprises 15 residues. Trimming pared 0 bases from V and 2 bases from J, leaving 11 bases between. The CDR3 nucleotides are TGTGCCAGCAGCTTAGAGCGGGGGCCCGCCTACGAGCAGTACTTC. Its translation is CASSLERGPAYEQYF. Drawing the rest from reference TRBV11-2 and TRBJ2-7, the complete variable domain is EAGVAQSPRYKIIEKRQSVAFWCNPISGHATLYWYQQILGQGPKLLIQFQNNGVVDDSQLPKDRFSAERLKGVDSTLKIQPAKLEDSAVYLCASSLERGPAYEQYFGPGTRLTVT.

The chain has TRBV29-1 and TRBJ1-2, with D unresolved. V was trimmed by 1 base and J by 4 bases, leaving 10 bases between them. CDR1 and CDR2 from the germline V gene are SQVTM and ANQGSEA. This CDR3 has 13 amino acids. CDR3 protein: CSVEGPAGYGYTF. CDR3 in DNA: TGCAGCGTTGAAGGGCCGGCAGGCTATGGCTACACCTTC.

The chain carries TRBV11-3 and TRBJ1-3; D not resolved. The length of the CDR3 is 15 residues. Germline V gene sequence: CDR1 SGHNT, CDR2 YENEEA. Trimming cost V 1 base and J 0 bases, with 7 bases left between them. The CDR3 DNA reads as TGTGCCAGCAGCTTAGGGGCCCTCTCTGGAAACACCATATATTTT. This codes for CASSLGALSGNTIYF.